The 6 T cell receptor beta chains given below trace back to one sample, sequenced in a study of shared clonotypes between healthy human individuals. The data were produced by immunoSEQ multiplex PCR, yet TCRdb's version contains in-frame clones alone and is incomplete. The sample yields some 530,000 clones, 70% to 80% seen once. The specimen was PBMCs. These TCRs come from a woman between 35 and 50 years old in good health. Some clones in this sample may be carry-over from other donors' samples.

The V call is TRBV28, the J call TRBJ2-7, with D uncertain. V was pared by 3 bases and J by 1 base, with 13 bases between. This CDR3 has 15 amino acids. Germline-derived CDR1 and CDR2 are MDHEN and SYDVKM. The CDR3 region is CASSLRQSHSYEQYF. CDR3 DNA: TGTGCCAGCAGTTTGAGACAATCCCATTCCTACGAGCAGTACTTC. The variable domain in full, with the rest retrieved from reference TRBV28 and TRBJ2-7, is DVKVTQSSRYLVKRTGEKVFLECVQDMDHENMFWYRQDPGLGLRLIYFSYDVKMKEKGDIPEGYSVSREKKERFSLILESASTNQTSMYLCASSLRQSHSYEQYFGPGTRLTVT.

The V call is TRBV11-2, the J call TRBJ1-1; D is perhaps TRBD1 (5 bases). The V and J ends lost 7 bases and 7 bases respectively, with 16 bases between them. Germline CDR1 is SGHAT and CDR2 is FQNNGV. CDR3 length: 13 residues. CDR3 nucleotides: TGTGCCAGCATCATGATGGGGCGAGGTGAAGCTTTCTTT. It is translated as CASIMMGRGEAFF.

The chain has TRBV5-4 and TRBJ1-2; a weak D match, TRBD1 (5 bases). V was shortened by 0 bases and J by 0 bases, with 6 bases between the two germline ends. From germline, CDR1 is SGHNT and CDR2 YYREEE (reference sequence). The CDR3 runs to 14 residues. As DNA, the CDR3 is TGTGCCAGCAGCTTGGGGGGGACTAACTATGGCTACACCTTC. It yields the protein CASSLGGTNYGYTF.

The V gene is TRBV7-2, the J gene TRBJ2-7, with D tentatively TRBD2 (5 bases). The CDR3 is made up of 15 amino acids. The germline CDR1 and CDR2 sequences are SGHTA and FQGNSA. Trimming removed 7 bases from V and 1 base from J, with 17 bases in between. The DNA for the CDR3 is TGTGCCAGCACGTCTGGAGGTCTGACTTCCTACGAGCAGTACTTC. This gives the protein CASTSGGLTSYEQYF.

This clone was picked up one time. The chain joins TRBV19 to TRBJ2-6, with D unresolved. The CDR3 extends over 15 amino acids. Germline CDR1 reads LNHDA; CDR2 reads SQIVND (reference sequence). V lost 3 bases, J lost 0 bases, and 6 bases lay in between. CDR3 nucleotide sequence: TGTGCCAGTAGTATCGGGTTCTCTGGGGCCAACGTCCTGACTTTC. It yields the protein CASSIGFSGANVLTF.

Concerning this clone itself: Additional DNA sequences in this sample encode the identical CDR3. This chain connects TRBV7-9 to TRBJ1-3; 7 bases fit TRBD1. The ends lost 5 bases at V and 0 bases at J; junction bases unmatched: 1. Germline V gives CDR1 SEHNR, CDR2 FQNEAQ (reference sequence). This CDR3 region has 14 residues. The CDR3 nucleotides are TGTGCCAGCAGCAGGGACAGCTCTGGAAACACCATATATTTT. Its protein product is CASSRDSSGNTIYF.